The rows below give T cell receptor beta chains drawn from one sample of a study of type 1 regulatory T cells. TCRdb re-called the reads through MiXCR, storing one row per CDR3 protein. The repertoire holds some 90,000 distinct CDR3 sequences, with roughly 30% as singletons. What was sequenced was CD4+ T cells, either the whole sample or a sorted fraction (not recorded which). The receptors were sampled from a human donor in good health. The CDR3 runs from the conserved cysteine through the conserved F or W. Fields, in order: clone size, V gene, CDR3 protein. Clone size appears in some rows only: once, few, many, or a class for an expanded clone.

few TRBV12-3/TRBV12-4 CASSSRTEQYF
once TRBV5-1 CASSLVGRGTYNEQFF
- TRBV5-1 CASSLADTSGYTF
- TRBV29-1 CSVGHGRVTDTQYF
- TRBV3-1 CASSLGTTDTQYF
- TRBV5-1 CASSTTGTEAFF
- TRBV5-5 CASRRTSGGYNEQFF
- TRBV20-1 CSAPSAEREGSYEQYF
few TRBV28 CASSFPIKLAPSSYEQYF
- TRBV18 CASQGQRENNEQFF
few TRBV7-9 CASSNGQGEAFF
few TRBV7-3 CASSRTSTDTQYF
- TRBV20-1 CSARGRQPNTEAFF
- TRBV7-2 CASSLGLALSYEQYF
- TRBV20-1 CSAKPDRAGLYEQYF
- TRBV20-1 CSAREPGLSYEQYF
few TRBV29-1 CSVVREGEKLFF
few TRBV20-1 CSASPPTGHNEQFF
many TRBV12-3/TRBV12-4 CASSPSDRLSGYTF
few TRBV5-1 CASSLDRANEKLFF
- TRBV19 CASSTYDRVSNYGYTF
- TRBV11-2 CASSPISGFLTGELFF
few TRBV12-3/TRBV12-4 CASTPYGQALAGGRDEQFF
- TRBV11-2 CASSLEVEAQYF
- TRBV29-1 CSVGTSGGFYEQYF
- TRBV11-2 CASSLLTSGAYNEQFF
- TRBV2 CASSEARSNQPQHF
- TRBV29-1 CSVGSGVDEQFF
once TRBV7-2 CASSQLMWGSGYEQYF
few TRBV11-2 CASSFNDMNTEAFF
many TRBV7-8 CASSRGWPSGSRDTGELFF
- TRBV9 CASSVIADSYNEQFF
few TRBV5-1 CASRLTSGSGTDTQYF
few TRBV20-1 CSASSGVSYEQYF
- TRBV6-5 CASRSGQEYGYTF
- TRBV10-1 CASSEGVMGGELFF
- TRBV19 CASSIGQTSGRNEQFF
few TRBV28 CASSSGHKHEQYF
few TRBV20-1 CSAWGGSNQPQHF
- TRBV20-1 CSARDGREQFF
- TRBV7-9 CASSLARPADGYTF
few TRBV5-1 CASSLGSRDGSYEQYF
- TRBV5-5 CASSPTGVMRNEQFF
- TRBV12-3/TRBV12-4 CASSLSQPQHF